This entry features one T cell receptor beta chain sequence. Its specificity is not known. The germline gives CDR1 LNHDA, CDR2 SQIVND (reference sequence). This CDR3 is built from 13 residues. V lost 9 bases and J lost 6; bases outside the gene matches: 5. Repertoires were generated with immunoSEQ multiplex PCR, while TCRdb's copy carries only in-frame clones and drops some. The sample records 2,000 to 3,000 clones, 70% to 85% being singletons. This specimen belongs to a study of CD8 T cell repertoires and HIV-1 epitope variants. Looking at the study overall: IL-2, IL-7 and IL-15 were added on days 3 and 7 of roughly 10-day cultures.

The sample was cultured CD8+ T cells derived from PBMCs. The receptor comes from a male donor with HIV. The chain combines TRBV19 with TRBJ2-2; 9 bases agree with TRBD1. The CDR3 region has the DNA TGTGCCAGCTCCGGGACAGGGCCCGGGGAGCTGTTTTTT. Protein sequence: CASSGTGPGELFF.